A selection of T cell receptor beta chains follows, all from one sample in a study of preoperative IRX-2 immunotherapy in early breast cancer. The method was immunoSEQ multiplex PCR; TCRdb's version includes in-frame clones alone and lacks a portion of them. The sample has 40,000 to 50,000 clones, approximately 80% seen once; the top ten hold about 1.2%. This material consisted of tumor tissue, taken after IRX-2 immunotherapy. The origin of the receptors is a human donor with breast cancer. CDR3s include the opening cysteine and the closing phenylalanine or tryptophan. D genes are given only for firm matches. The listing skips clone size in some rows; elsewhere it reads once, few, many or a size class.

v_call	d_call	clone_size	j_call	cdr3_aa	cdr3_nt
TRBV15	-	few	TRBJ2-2	CATSRVGGGTGELFF	TGTGCCACCAGCAGAGTGGGGGGAGGAACCGGGGAGCTGTTTTTT
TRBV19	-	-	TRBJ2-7	CASSPRTGSGEQYF	TGTGCCAGTAGTCCCCGCACAGGTTCGGGCGAGCAGTACTTC
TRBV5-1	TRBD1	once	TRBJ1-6	CASSLASIRGLDSPLHF	TGCGCCAGCAGCTTGGCCAGTATCAGGGGGCTGGATTCACCCCTCCACTTT
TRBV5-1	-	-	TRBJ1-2	CASSWANQGGYGYTF	TGCGCCAGCAGCTGGGCGAATCAAGGCGGCTATGGCTACACCTTC
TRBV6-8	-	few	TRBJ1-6	CASRGQKLSSYNSPLHF	TGTGCCAGCAGAGGACAAAAACTGAGCTCCTATAATTCACCCCTCCACTTT
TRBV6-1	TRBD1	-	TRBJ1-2	CASSEAQGTGNTF	TGTGCCAGCAGTGAAGCGCAGGGGACAGGGAACACCTTC
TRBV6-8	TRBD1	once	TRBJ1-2	CASSYGTGDYGYTF	TGTGCCAGCAGTTACGGGACAGGCGACTATGGCTACACCTTC
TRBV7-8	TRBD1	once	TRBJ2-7	CASSVPGQGPYEQYF	TGTGCCAGCAGCGTGCCGGGACAGGGACCCTACGAGCAGTACTTC
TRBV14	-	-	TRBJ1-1	CASSPQLGGNEAFF	TGTGCCAGCAGCCCCCAGCTGGGGGGAAATGAAGCTTTCTTT
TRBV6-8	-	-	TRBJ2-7	CASIYWGSSYEQYF	TGTGCCAGCATCTACTGGGGGAGCTCCTACGAGCAGTACTTC
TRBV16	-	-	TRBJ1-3	CASSQRGLGNTIYF	TGTGCCAGCAGCCAGCGCGGGCTTGGAAACACCATATATTTT
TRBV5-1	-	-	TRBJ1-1	CASSLATFGVGTEAFF	TGCGCCAGCAGCTTGGCTACCTTTGGGGTGGGCACTGAAGCTTTCTTT
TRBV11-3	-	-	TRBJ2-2	CASSLWSRGGTGELFF	TGTGCCAGCAGCTTATGGTCAAGGGGTGGCACCGGGGAGCTGTTTTTT
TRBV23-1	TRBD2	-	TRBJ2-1	CASSGTSGGNEQFF	TGCGCCAGCAGCGGGACTAGCGGAGGCAATGAGCAGTTCTTC
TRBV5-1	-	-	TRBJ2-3	CASSLGLAITDTQYF	TGCGCCAGTAGCTTGGGGCTAGCGATCACAGATACGCAGTATTTT
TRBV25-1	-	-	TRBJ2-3	CASSGPLRDTQYF	TGTGCCAGCAGTGGGCCCCTAAGGGATACGCAGTATTTT
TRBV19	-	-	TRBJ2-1	CASSSLYGSQQFF	TGTGCCAGTAGTTCCTTGTACGGATCTCAGCAGTTCTTC
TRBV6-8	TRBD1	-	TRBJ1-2	CASRQDRAPNYGYTF	TGTGCCAGCAGACAAGACAGGGCTCCTAACTATGGCTACACCTTC
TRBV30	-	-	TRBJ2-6	CAWSWSSSGANVLTF	TGTGCCTGGAGTTGGAGCTCCTCTGGGGCCAACGTCCTGACTTTC
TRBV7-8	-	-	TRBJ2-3	CASSSQGLDTQYF	TGTGCCAGCAGCTCTCAAGGTTTGGATACGCAGTATTTT
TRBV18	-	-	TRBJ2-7	CASSPGENYEQYF	TGTGCCAGCTCACCAGGGGAAAACTACGAGCAGTACTTC
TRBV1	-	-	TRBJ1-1	CASSPRIPGDTEAFF	TGCGCCAGCAGCCCGAGAATCCCAGGGGACACTGAAGCTTTCTTT
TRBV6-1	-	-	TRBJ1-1	CASSEAGWEWMNTEAFF	TGTGCCAGCAGTGAAGCGGGCTGGGAGTGGATGAACACTGAAGCTTTCTTT
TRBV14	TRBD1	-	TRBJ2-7	CASSLPGQGSYEQYF	TGTGCCAGCAGCTTGCCGGGACAGGGGTCCTACGAGCAGTACTTC
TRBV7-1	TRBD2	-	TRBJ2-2	CAGTGLAATGELFF	TGTGCCGGTACGGGACTAGCGGCCACCGGGGAGCTGTTTTTT
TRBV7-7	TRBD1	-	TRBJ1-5	CASTHKGPDRGLGQPQHF	TGTGCCAGCACCCATAAGGGACCCGACAGGGGTCTCGGTCAGCCCCAGCATTTT
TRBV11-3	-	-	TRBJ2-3	CASSLDGGGAPTDTQYF	TGTGCCAGCAGCTTAGACGGAGGGGGGGCTCCTACAGATACGCAGTATTTT
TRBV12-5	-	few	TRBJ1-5	CASGLQGYNQPQHF	TGTGCTAGTGGGCTACAGGGATACAATCAGCCCCAGCATTTT
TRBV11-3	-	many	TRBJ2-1	CASSRPEGLNEQFF	TGTGCCAGCAGCCGCCCCGAGGGCCTCAATGAGCAGTTCTTC
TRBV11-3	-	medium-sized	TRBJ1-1	CASSHGRQAEEAFF	TGTGCCAGCAGCCATGGACGACAGGCAGAGGAGGCTTTCTTT
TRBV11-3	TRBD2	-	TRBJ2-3	CASSLGSGGRTDTQYF	TGTGCCAGCAGCTTGGGCAGCGGGGGGCGCACAGATACGCAGTATTTT
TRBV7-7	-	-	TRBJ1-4	CASSLTSRDGEKLFF	TGTGCCAGCAGCTTAACCTCGAGGGACGGTGAAAAACTGTTTTTT
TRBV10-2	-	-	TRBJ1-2	CASRMRGGLSGYTF	TGCGCCAGCAGGATGAGGGGGGGCCTTAGCGGCTACACCTTC
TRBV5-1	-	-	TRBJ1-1	CASSLPTSGMNTEAFF	TGCGCCAGCAGCCTCCCGACAAGCGGAATGAACACTGAAGCTTTCTTT
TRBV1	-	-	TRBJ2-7	CASSQEGATYEQYF	TGCGCCAGCAGCCAGGAGGGGGCTACCTACGAGCAGTACTTC
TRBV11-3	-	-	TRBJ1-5	CASSLKQNTLSNQPQHF	TGTGCCAGCAGCTTAAAACAGAACACGCTTAGCAATCAGCCCCAGCATTTT
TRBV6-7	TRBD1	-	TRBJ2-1	CASSPGQVGFF	TGTGCCAGCAGCCCCGGACAGGTGGGATTCTTC
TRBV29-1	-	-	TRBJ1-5	CSAHDVGQPQHF	TGCAGCGCCCACGACGTGGGCCAGCCCCAGCATTTT
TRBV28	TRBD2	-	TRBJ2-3	CASRLPSGLGGNTDTQYF	TGTGCCAGCAGACTCCCATCGGGACTAGGGGGAAACACAGATACGCAGTATTTT
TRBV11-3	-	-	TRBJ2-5	CASSPRLGGETQYF	TGTGCCAGCAGCCCTCGCTTGGGGGGAGAGACCCAGTACTTC
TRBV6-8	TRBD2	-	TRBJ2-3	CASQSGLAIFTDTQYF	TGTGCCAGCCAGTCCGGACTAGCGATATTCACAGATACGCAGTATTTT
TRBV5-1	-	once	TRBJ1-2	CASSLDRLGSYGYTF	TGCGCCAGCAGCTTGGACCGCCTGGGGAGCTATGGCTACACCTTC